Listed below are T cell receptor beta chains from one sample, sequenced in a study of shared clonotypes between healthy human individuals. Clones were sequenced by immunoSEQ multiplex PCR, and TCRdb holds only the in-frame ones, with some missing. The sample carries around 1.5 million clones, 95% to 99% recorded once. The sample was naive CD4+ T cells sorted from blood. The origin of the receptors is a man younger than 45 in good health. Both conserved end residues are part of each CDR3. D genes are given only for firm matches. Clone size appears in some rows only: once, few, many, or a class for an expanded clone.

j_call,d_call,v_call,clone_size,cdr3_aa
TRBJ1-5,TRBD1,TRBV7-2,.,CASSPVRQGGNQPQHF
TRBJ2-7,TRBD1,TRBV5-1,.,CASSEGAGAYEQYF
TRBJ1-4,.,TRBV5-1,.,CASSLLPRPEKLFF
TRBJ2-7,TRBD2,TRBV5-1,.,CASSLVAGGRSYEQYF
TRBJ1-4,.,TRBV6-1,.,CASRTGGGFNEKLFF
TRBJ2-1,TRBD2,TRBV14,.,CASSRETTSGSSYNEQFF
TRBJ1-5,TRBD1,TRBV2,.,CASSTGTGESNQPQHF
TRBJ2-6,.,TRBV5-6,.,CASSLRVSGANVLTF
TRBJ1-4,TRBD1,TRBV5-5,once,CASSLNDRGSNEKLFF
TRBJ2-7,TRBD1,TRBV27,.,CASSQEGQGNYEQYF
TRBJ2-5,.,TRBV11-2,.,CASSPGTRKTQYF
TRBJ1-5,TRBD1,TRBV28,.,CASNVETGPRGPQHF
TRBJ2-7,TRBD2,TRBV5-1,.,CASSSGTSGTPKSYEQYF
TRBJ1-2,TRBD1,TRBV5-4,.,CASSTARDSSYGYTF
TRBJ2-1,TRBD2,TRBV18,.,CASSPLRALAGVGEQFF
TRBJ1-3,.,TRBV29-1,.,CSVANLGRGSGNTIYF
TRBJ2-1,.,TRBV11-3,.,CASSLRTRVDSYNEQFF
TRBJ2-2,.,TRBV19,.,CASSIFGSTGELFF
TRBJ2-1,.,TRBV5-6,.,CASSPDTGVVNNEQFF
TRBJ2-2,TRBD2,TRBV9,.,CASSGVAGVMNTGELFF
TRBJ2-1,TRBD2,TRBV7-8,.,CASSHGLAGEGEQFF
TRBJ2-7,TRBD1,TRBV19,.,CASSIRPFLGTGQTYEQYF
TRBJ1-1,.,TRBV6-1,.,CASRDRLNTEAFF
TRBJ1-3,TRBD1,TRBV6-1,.,CASSVTGTGRSYSGNTIYF
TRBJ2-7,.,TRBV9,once,CASSVAGGGYEQYF
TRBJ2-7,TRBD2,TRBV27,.,CASSFLSSGWSYEQYF
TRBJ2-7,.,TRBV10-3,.,CAINSGSSYEQYF
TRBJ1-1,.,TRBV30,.,CAWAPGLATEAFF
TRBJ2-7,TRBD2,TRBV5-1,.,CASSLGLAGPSSYEQYF
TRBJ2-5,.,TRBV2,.,CASQGRGPRMTQYF
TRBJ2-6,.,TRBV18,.,CASSPLGANSGANVLTF
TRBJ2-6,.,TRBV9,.,CASSVSPADPSSGANVLTF
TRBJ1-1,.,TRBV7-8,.,CASSLNRGTEAFF
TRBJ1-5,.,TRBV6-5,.,CASRGPGANQPQHF
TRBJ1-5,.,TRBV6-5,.,CASSADSTNQPQHF
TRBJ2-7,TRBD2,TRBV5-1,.,CASSPGLAGGPYEQYF
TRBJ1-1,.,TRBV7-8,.,CASSPSRTVFSTEAFF
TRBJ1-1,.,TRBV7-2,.,CASSSRAPRTAFF
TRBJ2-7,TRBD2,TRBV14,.,CASSQDPTSGRALPYEQYF
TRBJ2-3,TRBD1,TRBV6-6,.,CASSYRRDRSTDTQYF
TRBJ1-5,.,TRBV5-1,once,CASSLAQNQPQHF
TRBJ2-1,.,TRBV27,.,CASSSDKRSSYNEQFF
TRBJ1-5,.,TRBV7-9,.,CASSLVEWPQHF
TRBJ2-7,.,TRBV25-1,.,CASRDKYEQYF
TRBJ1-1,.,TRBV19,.,CASSQRGRGTEAFF
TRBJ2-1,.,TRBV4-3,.,CASSLGGEQFF
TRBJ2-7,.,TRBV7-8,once,CASSYQGYEQYF